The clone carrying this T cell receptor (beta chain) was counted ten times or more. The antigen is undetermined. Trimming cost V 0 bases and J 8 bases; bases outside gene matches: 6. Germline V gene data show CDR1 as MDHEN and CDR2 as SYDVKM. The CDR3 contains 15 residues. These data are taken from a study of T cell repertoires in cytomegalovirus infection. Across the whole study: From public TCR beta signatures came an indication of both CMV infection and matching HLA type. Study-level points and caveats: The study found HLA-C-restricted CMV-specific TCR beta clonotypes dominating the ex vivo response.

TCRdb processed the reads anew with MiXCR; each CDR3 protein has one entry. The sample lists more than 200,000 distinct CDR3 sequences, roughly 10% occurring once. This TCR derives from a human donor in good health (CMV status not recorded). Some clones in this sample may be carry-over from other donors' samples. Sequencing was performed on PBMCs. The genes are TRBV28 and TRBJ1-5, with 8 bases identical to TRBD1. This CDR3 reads CASSLWTGAGKPQHF. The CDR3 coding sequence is TGTGCCAGCAGTTTATGGACAGGGGCGGGGAAGCCCCAGCATTTT.